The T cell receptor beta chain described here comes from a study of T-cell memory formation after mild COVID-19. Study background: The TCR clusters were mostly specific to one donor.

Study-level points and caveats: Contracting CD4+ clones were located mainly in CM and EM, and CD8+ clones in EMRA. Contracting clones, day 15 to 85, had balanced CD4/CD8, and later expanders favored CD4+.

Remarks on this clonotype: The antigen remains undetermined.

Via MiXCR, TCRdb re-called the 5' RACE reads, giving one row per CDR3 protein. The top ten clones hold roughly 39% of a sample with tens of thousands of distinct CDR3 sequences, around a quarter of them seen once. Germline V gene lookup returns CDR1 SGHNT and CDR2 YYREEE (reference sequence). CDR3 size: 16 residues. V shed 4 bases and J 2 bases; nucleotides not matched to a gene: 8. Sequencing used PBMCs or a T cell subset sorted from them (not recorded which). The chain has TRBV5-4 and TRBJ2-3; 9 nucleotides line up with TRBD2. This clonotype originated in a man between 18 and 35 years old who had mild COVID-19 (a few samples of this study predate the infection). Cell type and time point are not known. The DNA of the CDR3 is TGTGCCAGCAGCGGGCCTTTAGCGGGGGCCACAGATACGCAGTATTTT. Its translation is CASSGPLAGATDTQYF.